This T cell receptor beta chain was profiled in a study of T cell responses to AZD1222 COVID-19 vaccine. On this clone itself: Its antigen is not identified.

Using immunoSEQ multiplex PCR, the repertoire was profiled, and TCRdb retains in-frame clones only, with some absent. The sample has about 39,000 clones, 80% to 90% seen once. General study findings and limits: Following two doses of AZD1222, Spike-specific TCR breadth and depth rose. The span of vaccine-associated CD4 TCRs extended across spike, with dominance at 160-218 and 743-854. Sampling that yielded the repertoires occurred only after the peak T cell response. Most donors were white British and more were female, and clonal diversity was possibly underestimated.

There are 14 residues in the CDR3. The germline gives CDR1 SEHNR, CDR2 FQNEAQ (reference sequence). V shed 5 bases and J 3 bases; nucleotides not matched to a gene: 7. This material consisted of peripheral blood, taken 28 days after the second dose of the MenACWY control vaccine. This sequence originates from an adult who received the MenACWY meningococcal vaccine as a control. This chain links TRBV7-9 with TRBJ2-7; 7 nucleotides match TRBD1. This CDR3 is CASSARQGNYEQYF. The CDR3 region has the DNA TGTGCCAGCAGCGCCCGACAGGGAAACTACGAGCAGTACTTC.